This T cell receptor beta chain was obtained from a study of low-dose radiotherapy and immunotherapy resistance in tumors. Study details: Intravenous nivolumab 240 mg every two weeks plus ipilimumab 1 mg/kg every six weeks was given to patients.

Covering alpha and beta chains, TRAV- and TRBV-specific primers were used for the first-strand cDNA. Both a constant-region primer and a V-primer adapter served to amplify TCRs across 15 to 25 PCR cycles. From the reads, TCRdb called clonotypes with MiXCR, one entry per CDR3 protein. Of approximately 89,000 distinct CDR3 sequences in the sample, 18% were seen once. The germline V gene encodes CDR1 MRHNA and CDR2 SNTAGT. Trimming left V 3 bases short and J 5 bases short, with 10 bases between. The CDR3 length is 14 residues. Stated time point: before trial treatment. This clonotype appeared many times. The sequence was collected from a male donor with prostate cancer. The chain recombines TRBV6-4 with TRBJ1-4, with D tentatively TRBD1 (5 bases). The specimen was PBMCs, collected before treatment. The chain's CDR3 is CASSEGLLNEKLFF. Here the CDR3 DNA reads TGTGCCAGCAGTGAGGGACTCCTGAATGAAAAACTGTTTTTT.